A selection of T cell receptor beta chains follows, all from one sample in a study of T cells in Graves' hyperthyroidism and ophthalmopathy. TCRdb fed the multiplex PCR reads into MiXCR, producing one record per CDR3 protein. The sample shows some 510,000 distinct CDR3 sequences, around 45% of them seen only once. The sample was peripheral blood or thyroid tissue (not recorded which). The origin of the receptors is a woman younger than 35 with Graves' hyperthyroidism. Each CDR3 is given with its conserved first and last residue. The order of the fields is D gene, V gene, J gene, clone size, CDR3 DNA, CDR3 protein. A D gene is named only where the DNA matches it firmly. Some rows mark clone size as missing; the rest say once, few, many or name a class of expanded clone.

d_gene: .; v_gene: TRBV7-3; j_gene: TRBJ2-5; abundance: .; CDR3nt: TGTGCCAGCAGCTTAACGGGTGGCGGGTATGAGACCCAGTACTTC; CDR3aa: CASSLTGGGYETQYF
d_gene: .; v_gene: TRBV15; j_gene: TRBJ1-5; abundance: once; CDR3nt: TGTGCCACCAGCAGAGATCGGGGTCTCGGTGAGACCCAGCATTTT; CDR3aa: CATSRDRGLGETQHF
d_gene: TRBD2; v_gene: TRBV12-3/TRBV12-4; j_gene: TRBJ2-7; abundance: few; CDR3nt: TGTGCCAGCAGCCGTAGCGGGGGGCCCTACGAGCAGTACTTC; CDR3aa: CASSRSGGPYEQYF
d_gene: TRBD1; v_gene: TRBV29-1; j_gene: TRBJ2-5; abundance: many; CDR3nt: TGCAGCGTTGAATACAGGGGGCGTTCTGAGACCCAGTACTTC; CDR3aa: CSVEYRGRSETQYF
d_gene: TRBD1; v_gene: TRBV10-3; j_gene: TRBJ2-7; abundance: .; CDR3nt: TGTGCCATCAGAGAACAGGGGGGAGACGAGCAGTACTTC; CDR3aa: CAIREQGGDEQYF
d_gene: .; v_gene: TRBV15; j_gene: TRBJ2-7; abundance: .; CDR3nt: TGTGCCACCAGCAGAGTCGGGAGAGGATCCTACGAGCAGTACTTC; CDR3aa: CATSRVGRGSYEQYF
d_gene: TRBD2; v_gene: TRBV15; j_gene: TRBJ2-2; abundance: few; CDR3nt: TGTGCCACCAGCAGGGGAGGGGACACCGGGGAGCTGTTTTTT; CDR3aa: CATSRGGDTGELFF
d_gene: TRBD1; v_gene: TRBV7-9; j_gene: TRBJ1-4; abundance: once; CDR3nt: TGTGCCAGCAGCCCATGGGACAGCTTTAATGAAAAACTGTTTTTT; CDR3aa: CASSPWDSFNEKLFF
d_gene: .; v_gene: TRBV15; j_gene: TRBJ2-6; abundance: .; CDR3nt: TGTGCCACCAGCAGACCGTGGGGCCCTGACTCTGGGGCCAACGTCCTGACTTTC; CDR3aa: CATSRPWGPDSGANVLTF
d_gene: TRBD1; v_gene: TRBV2; j_gene: TRBJ1-2; abundance: many; CDR3nt: TGTGCCAGCAGTCCGCCTGGACAGGGGAACTATGGCTACACCTTC; CDR3aa: CASSPPGQGNYGYTF
d_gene: .; v_gene: TRBV20-1; j_gene: TRBJ1-6; abundance: .; CDR3nt: TGCAGTGCTAGAGAGGAACGCTATAATTCACCCCTCCACTTT; CDR3aa: CSAREERYNSPLHF
d_gene: .; v_gene: TRBV20-1; j_gene: TRBJ1-1; abundance: .; CDR3nt: TGCAGTGCCCCCCCCGGAGCTTTGAACACTGAAGCTTTCTTT; CDR3aa: CSAPPGALNTEAFF
d_gene: .; v_gene: TRBV11-3; j_gene: TRBJ1-1; abundance: once; CDR3nt: TGTGCCAGCAGCCGCGGGGGGGCGAAGGCTTTCTTT; CDR3aa: CASSRGGAKAFF
d_gene: TRBD1; v_gene: TRBV7-8; j_gene: TRBJ2-5; abundance: .; CDR3nt: TGTGCAGGACGGAGCTTGGGCGGGACAGGGGAGACCCAGTACTTC; CDR3aa: CAGRSLGGTGETQYF
d_gene: .; v_gene: TRBV7-6; j_gene: TRBJ1-2; abundance: once; CDR3nt: TGTGCCAGCAGCCCAGCCGGGAGCTACACCTTC; CDR3aa: CASSPAGSYTF
d_gene: .; v_gene: TRBV7-9; j_gene: TRBJ1-1; abundance: .; CDR3nt: TGTGCCAGCAGCTTAATGGGCGGAGGGAGGAACACTGAAGCTTTCTTT; CDR3aa: CASSLMGGGRNTEAFF
d_gene: TRBD2; v_gene: TRBV29-1; j_gene: TRBJ2-3; abundance: few; CDR3nt: TGCAGCGTTGTAGCGGGAGGGAACACAGATACGCAGTATTTT; CDR3aa: CSVVAGGNTDTQYF
d_gene: .; v_gene: TRBV10-3; j_gene: TRBJ1-6; abundance: few; CDR3nt: TGTGCCAGCCTGAAGCCGTCAGACTATAATTCACCCCTCCACTTT; CDR3aa: CASLKPSDYNSPLHF
d_gene: .; v_gene: TRBV10-3; j_gene: TRBJ1-3; abundance: .; CDR3nt: TGTGCCATCAGACTAACACAGGGACTAAACACCATATATTTT; CDR3aa: CAIRLTQGLNTIYF
d_gene: .; v_gene: TRBV20-1; j_gene: TRBJ1-2; abundance: .; CDR3nt: TGCAGTGCTCTCACCGGTCCCTATGGCTACACCTTC; CDR3aa: CSALTGPYGYTF
d_gene: .; v_gene: TRBV15; j_gene: TRBJ2-6; abundance: .; CDR3nt: TGTGCCAGCAGTTCCCCAGGTAGACAGGTCTCTGGGGCCAACGTCCTGACTTTC; CDR3aa: CASSSPGRQVSGANVLTF
d_gene: TRBD2; v_gene: TRBV9; j_gene: TRBJ2-2; abundance: .; CDR3nt: TGTGCCAGCAGCGTAGGAGGGACTAGCGCTAACGGGGGGCTGTTTTTT; CDR3aa: CASSVGGTSANGGLFF
d_gene: .; v_gene: TRBV10-3; j_gene: TRBJ1-2; abundance: .; CDR3nt: TGTGCCATCAGTGAGTATTTGACCTCCTCAGACTCTTATGGCTACACCTTC; CDR3aa: CAISEYLTSSDSYGYTF
d_gene: TRBD1; v_gene: TRBV12-3/TRBV12-4; j_gene: TRBJ1-1; abundance: .; CDR3nt: TGTGCCAGCAGTTCGCCGGGACAGGGCCTGAACACTGAAGCTTTCTTT; CDR3aa: CASSSPGQGLNTEAFF
d_gene: .; v_gene: TRBV7-2; j_gene: TRBJ1-5; abundance: .; CDR3nt: TGTGCCAGCAGCAGCCCCGGTAGTAGCCATCAGCCCCAGCATTTT; CDR3aa: CASSSPGSSHQPQHF
d_gene: TRBD1; v_gene: TRBV29-1; j_gene: TRBJ1-3; abundance: .; CDR3nt: TGCAGCGTGAAAGGACAGGCAATGAACACCATATATTTT; CDR3aa: CSVKGQAMNTIYF
d_gene: TRBD1; v_gene: TRBV2; j_gene: TRBJ1-2; abundance: .; CDR3nt: TGTGCCATCAGTGCGGACAGGGTCTATGGCTACACCTTC; CDR3aa: CAISADRVYGYTF
d_gene: .; v_gene: TRBV2; j_gene: TRBJ1-6; abundance: .; CDR3nt: TGTGCCAGCTCGGGTCGCGGAGTCGGCGGTTCACCCCTCCACTTT; CDR3aa: CASSGRGVGGSPLHF
d_gene: TRBD2; v_gene: TRBV20-1; j_gene: TRBJ2-5; abundance: .; CDR3nt: TGCAGTGCTAAGGGACTAGCGGGAGATGGAGGAGAGACCCAGTACTTC; CDR3aa: CSAKGLAGDGGETQYF
d_gene: .; v_gene: TRBV10-2; j_gene: TRBJ1-2; abundance: .; CDR3nt: TGCGCCAGCACCGATGGGGGGGAGAACTATGGCTACACCTTC; CDR3aa: CASTDGGENYGYTF
d_gene: .; v_gene: TRBV2; j_gene: TRBJ1-5; abundance: many; CDR3nt: TGTGCCAGCAGTGAAGAGGATCAGCCCCAGCATTTT; CDR3aa: CASSEEDQPQHF
d_gene: .; v_gene: TRBV11-1; j_gene: TRBJ1-1; abundance: .; CDR3nt: TGTGCCAGCAGCCGAGGCGGCAGTTACACTGAAGCTTTCTTT; CDR3aa: CASSRGGSYTEAFF
d_gene: TRBD1; v_gene: TRBV7-9; j_gene: TRBJ1-1; abundance: .; CDR3nt: TGTGCCAGCAGCTTAGAAGCGACAGGGGACACTGAAGCTTTCTTT; CDR3aa: CASSLEATGDTEAFF
d_gene: TRBD1; v_gene: TRBV10-3; j_gene: TRBJ1-1; abundance: .; CDR3nt: TGTGCCATCAGCGGGACAGGGCCAGGCACTGAAGCTTTCTTT; CDR3aa: CAISGTGPGTEAFF
d_gene: .; v_gene: TRBV5-6; j_gene: TRBJ2-2; abundance: .; CDR3nt: TGTGCCAGCAGCTCCTTCGGGACCCAGCGCGGTGAGCAGTTTTTT; CDR3aa: CASSSFGTQRGEQFF
d_gene: TRBD1; v_gene: TRBV24-1; j_gene: TRBJ2-5; abundance: many; CDR3nt: TGTGCCACCAGTGATTTGCCGGGACAGGGGGAAGAGACCCAGTACTTC; CDR3aa: CATSDLPGQGEETQYF
d_gene: TRBD1; v_gene: TRBV7-2; j_gene: TRBJ1-1; abundance: .; CDR3nt: TGTGCCAGCAGCCTCAATCCGGGACAGACTGAAGCTTTCTTT; CDR3aa: CASSLNPGQTEAFF
d_gene: .; v_gene: TRBV10-3; j_gene: TRBJ1-4; abundance: many; CDR3nt: TGTGCCATCAGCCCCGAGACAGCAACTAATGAAAAACTGTTTTTT; CDR3aa: CAISPETATNEKLFF
d_gene: .; v_gene: TRBV6-6; j_gene: TRBJ2-5; abundance: .; CDR3nt: TGTGCCAGCAGTGGGACAGCGGGAGAGCAAGAGACCCAGTACTTC; CDR3aa: CASSGTAGEQETQYF
d_gene: TRBD2; v_gene: TRBV9; j_gene: TRBJ2-5; abundance: .; CDR3nt: TGTGCCAGCAGCGTAGCAGCGGGAGGGTCGGGTGAGACCCGGTACTTC; CDR3aa: CASSVAAGGSGETRYF
d_gene: .; v_gene: TRBV2; j_gene: TRBJ2-7; abundance: .; CDR3nt: TGTGCCAGCAGAGGGGCCACAGGGCCGGGAGAGCAGTACTTC; CDR3aa: CASRGATGPGEQYF
d_gene: .; v_gene: TRBV7-9; j_gene: TRBJ1-5; abundance: few; CDR3nt: TGTGCCAGCAGCTTAGCAGGGCAGGGCCATCAGCCCCAGCATTTT; CDR3aa: CASSLAGQGHQPQHF
d_gene: .; v_gene: TRBV7-3; j_gene: TRBJ2-7; abundance: few; CDR3nt: TGCGCCAGCAGCCAACCTTTATCGGGGGCGCGTTACGAGCAGTACTTC; CDR3aa: CASSQPLSGARYEQYF
d_gene: .; v_gene: TRBV24-1; j_gene: TRBJ2-5; abundance: .; CDR3nt: TGTGCCAGCAGTTTATCTTTCCGGGGACAAGAGACCCAGTACTTC; CDR3aa: CASSLSFRGQETQYF
d_gene: .; v_gene: TRBV29-1; j_gene: TRBJ2-2; abundance: .; CDR3nt: TGCAGCCCTACGTCCCCCGGGGAGCTGTTTTTT; CDR3aa: CSPTSPGELFF
d_gene: .; v_gene: TRBV10-3; j_gene: TRBJ2-7; abundance: many; CDR3nt: TGTGCCATCAGTGAGTCGGGTGGCAGCAACGAGCAGTACTTC; CDR3aa: CAISESGGSNEQYF
d_gene: .; v_gene: TRBV9; j_gene: TRBJ2-5; abundance: many; CDR3nt: TGTGCCAGCAGCGTAGGAGGGGAGGAGACCCAGTACTTC; CDR3aa: CASSVGGEETQYF
d_gene: .; v_gene: TRBV10-2; j_gene: TRBJ2-7; abundance: few; CDR3nt: TGCGCCAGCAGCCAAGGGGAGACAGCCTACGAGCAGTACTTC; CDR3aa: CASSQGETAYEQYF
d_gene: .; v_gene: TRBV2; j_gene: TRBJ2-5; abundance: .; CDR3nt: TGTGCCAGCAGCGAGACCGGATACTTC; CDR3aa: CASSETGYF
d_gene: .; v_gene: TRBV29-1; j_gene: TRBJ1-1; abundance: many; CDR3nt: TGCAGCGTTGCCCAGGGAGGTACTGAAGCTTTCTTT; CDR3aa: CSVAQGGTEAFF
d_gene: .; v_gene: TRBV20-1; j_gene: TRBJ1-2; abundance: .; CDR3nt: TGCAGTGCTTATGGGGGATTGAGGGGCTACACCTTC; CDR3aa: CSAYGGLRGYTF
d_gene: .; v_gene: TRBV2; j_gene: TRBJ1-3; abundance: many; CDR3nt: TGTGCCAGCAGTGAACAGGGTCGGAACACCATATATTTT; CDR3aa: CASSEQGRNTIYF